This T cell receptor (beta chain) was recorded in a study of Ad26.COV2.S vaccination and SARS-CoV-2 variants. Points from the study as a whole: Vaccine and placebo recipients had comparable breadth of non-spike TCRs.

V dropped 5 bases and J dropped 0; count of bases not matched to a gene: 15. Germline lookup yields CDR1 MNHEY and CDR2 SMNVEV (reference sequence). The CDR3 length is 18 residues. The treatment denotes: approximately 18 received Ad26.COV2.S at low or high dose, single or two shots; roughly 5 received placebo; per-sample allocation not given. At day 63 after the first vaccine or placebo injection, samples were drawn. Concerning this clone: Its antigen is unknown.

Using immunoSEQ multiplex PCR, the repertoire was profiled, and TCRdb retains in-frame clones only, with some absent. This table has roughly 350,000 clones, approximately 90% appearing once. Material: peripheral blood, obtained in a trial of Ad26.COV2.S vaccine versus placebo. The rearrangement uses TRBV27 and TRBJ1-2, with 7 bases lining up with TRBD1. The sequence came from a person between 18 and 65 years old who received the Ad26.COV2.S COVID-19 vaccine or a placebo. CDR3 nucleotide sequence: TGTGCCAGCAGTAATTCCCCGGGTATAAGGGGGCCTAACTATGGCTACACCTTC. Its protein is CASSNSPGIRGPNYGYTF.